What follows are 3 T cell receptor beta chains derived from one specimen sequenced in a study of T-cell reconstitution after alpha-beta-depleted transplantation in children. Unique molecular identifiers featured in how the TCRbeta library was prepared. From the PCR reads, TCRdb called clonotypes with MiXCR, one entry per CDR3 protein. The sample has about a million distinct CDR3 sequences; 25% to 30% are singletons. The specimen was PBMCs, mostly from graft donor cells, collected 360 days after TCRalphabeta/CD19-depleted stem cell transplant. Receptors originate from a boy under two years old who had a stem cell transplant for SCID, so the T cells may come from the graft donor.

DNA for the CDR3: TGCGCCAGCAGCCAAGGGGCAGGAGTGGTCTATGGCTACACCTTC. Its translation: CASSQGAGVVYGYTF. V usage is TRBV4-3 and J usage is TRBJ1-2; D uncertain. Trimming took 1 base from V and 4 from J, leaving 13 bases between them. The germline gives CDR1 LGHNA, CDR2 YSLEER. CDR3 length: 15 amino acids.

The rearrangement joins TRBV6-1 to TRBJ1-5, with D possibly TRBD1 on 5 matching bases. Trimming took off 7 bases at V and 2 bases at J, with 18 bases between the two ends. CDR1 and CDR2 (germline): MNHNS, SASEGT. This CDR3 spans 16 amino acids. The DNA of the CDR3 is TGTGCCAGCAACCCAAGGGGTGTATTTGGCAATCAGCCCCAGCATTTT. Protein: CASNPRGVFGNQPQHF.

The chain couples TRBV18 to TRBJ1-2, with D possibly TRBD1 on 6 matching bases. This CDR3 is 15 amino acids long. Germline loops: CDR1 KGHSH, CDR2 LQKENI. Trimming removed 3 bases at V and 4 bases at J, with 15 bases between. CDR3: CASSPVSGAVYGYTF. CDR3 DNA: TGTGCCAGCTCACCCGTTTCGGGGGCGGTCTATGGCTACACCTTC.